This entry lists 18 T cell receptor beta chains sequenced from one sample in a study of shared clonotypes between healthy human individuals (TCRdb year 2020). The library was built by means of the immunoSEQ multiplex PCR assay. TCRdb holds this immuneACCESS table with in-frame rearrangements only. Some clones are missing; in checked studies, unresolved V genes explain under half, and the rest has no known cause. In this sample the table shows roughly 890,000 clones, more than 85% of which occur a single time. The ten biggest clones cover less than 25% of the sample. For the CD8 naive samples, CD45RO-negative cells were positively selected for CCR7, yielding a CD45RA+CCR7+ population from which TemRA cells were excluded. The sample was naive CD8+ T cells sorted from blood. The cell subset or site label on this specimen signifies: CD45RA+CCR7+. The receptors originated from a man younger than 40 in good health.

The V gene is TRBV10-3, the J gene TRBJ2-5; tentative D call: TRBD2 (6 bases). The V end was cut by 7 bases, the J end by 5 bases, with 11 bases between. This CDR3 has 12 amino acids. In germline, CDR1 is ENHRY, CDR2 SYGVKD. CDR3: CAITGERETQYF. CDR3 coding DNA: TGTGCCATCACGGGGGAACGGGAGACCCAGTACTTC.

The V call is TRBV10-3, the J call TRBJ1-1; D gene uncertain. Trimming left V 5 bases short and J 3 bases short, with 25 bases between. The CDR3 is 18 residues long. Per germline, CDR1 ENHRY and CDR2 SYGVKD. The CDR3: CAISQTPSYGPKDTEAFF. CDR3 coding DNA: TGTGCCATCAGTCAAACACCCTCTTATGGCCCTAAGGACACTGAAGCTTTCTTT.

This clone was observed once. The chain combines TRBV6-6 with TRBJ1-1, with TRBD1 matching over 8 bases. Trimming at V came to 6 bases and at J to 1 base, leaving 4 bases not matched to a gene. This CDR3 is 14 amino acids long. Germline loops: CDR1 MNHNY, CDR2 SVGAGI (reference sequence). The DNA of the CDR3 is TGTGCCAGCAGCTCAGGGGGCGAGAACACTGAAGCTTTCTTT. Its translation is CASSSGGENTEAFF.

The chain links TRBV2 to TRBJ2-1; D is unclear. V lost 7 bases and J lost 6, with 10 bases in between. Germline CDR1 and CDR2: SNHLY and FYNNEI. The length of the CDR3 is 12 residues. The DNA for the CDR3 is TGTGCCAGCATTGAGGTTAGCAATGAGCAGTTCTTC. Translating it yields CASIEVSNEQFF.

The chain employs TRBV2 and TRBJ2-7; TRBD2 is a possible D gene (5 bases). CDR1 SNHLY and CDR2 FYNNEI come from the germline V gene. CDR3 length equals 14 residues. V lost 4 bases and J lost 7, with 17 bases in between. CDR3 coding DNA: TGTGCCAGCAGTGCCCCGGACGGAAGAGGGGAGCAGTACTTC. Residues: CASSAPDGRGEQYF.

This chain joins TRBV5-1 and TRBJ2-7, with 13 bases that match TRBD2. V was clipped by 3 bases and J by 5 bases; unmatched bases: 8. There are 16 residues in the CDR3. Germline V gene sequence: CDR1 SGHRS, CDR2 YFSETQ. This CDR3 reads CASSSRTSGSSDEQYF. In DNA form, the CDR3 reads TGCGCCAGCAGCTCGAGGACTAGCGGGAGTAGCGACGAGCAGTACTTC.

The chain uses TRBV19 and TRBJ2-3; D unresolved. Germline CDR1 is LNHDA and CDR2 is SQIVND (reference sequence). The CDR3 consists of 18 residues. V lost 4 bases to trimming and J lost 0 bases, with 20 bases between them. DNA of the CDR3: TGTGCCAGTAGTACCCAAGTAATAGCAGCTACTAGCACAGATACGCAGTATTTT. It yields the protein CASSTQVIAATSTDTQYF.

The chain combines TRBV15 with TRBJ1-4, with D tentatively TRBD1 (5 bases). The CDR3 has 16 residues. V was clipped by 5 bases and J by 5 bases, with 18 bases between them. Per the germline V gene, CDR1 is LNHNV and CDR2 is YYDKDF (reference sequence). The CDR3 coding sequence is TGTGCCACCAGCCCCAGCTGGAGGGGATCGAATGAAAAACTGTTTTTT. Amino acid sequence: CATSPSWRGSNEKLFF.

Of note for this clone: Other DNA sequences in the same sample also yield this CDR3. The chain is built from TRBV11-2 and TRBJ2-7; TRBD2 might be the D (5 bases). The CDR3 length is 13 residues. V was pared by 1 base and J by 1 base, with 5 bases between. Germline V gene data show CDR1 as SGHAT and CDR2 as FQNNGV. CDR3 sequence (DNA): TGTGCCAGCAGCTTAGGGACTTCCTACGAGCAGTACTTC. Translation gives CASSLGTSYEQYF. The whole variable domain, filled in from reference TRBV11-2 and TRBJ2-7, reads EAGVAQSPRYKIIEKRQSVAFWCNPISGHATLYWYQQILGQGPKLLIQFQNNGVVDDSQLPKDRFSAERLKGVDSTLKIQPAKLEDSAVYLCASSLGTSYEQYFGPGTRLTVT.

This CDR3 is CASSPLLDGASAQYF. The CDR3, as DNA: TGTGCCAGCAGCCCCCTTCTTGACGGAGCTTCGGCGCAGTACTTC. V and J are TRBV28 and TRBJ2-7; D is unresolved. Germline values: CDR1 MDHEN, CDR2 SYDVKM. V gave up 6 bases and J gave up 9 bases, with 24 bases separating them. The CDR3 length is 15 residues.

The chain recombines TRBV7-9 with TRBJ1-4; D possibly corresponds to TRBD1 (6 bases). There are 16 residues in the CDR3. Germline assignment: CDR1 SEHNR and CDR2 FQNEAQ (reference sequence). V shed 4 bases and J shed 3 bases, with 15 bases lying between them. The DNA of the CDR3 is TGTGCCAGCAGCTCCGTGGGAACAGGGCCTAATGAAAAACTGTTTTTT. It yields the protein CASSSVGTGPNEKLFF.

The V call is TRBV6-5, the J call TRBJ2-5; TRBD2 is a possible D gene (6 bases). V lost 1 base and J 4 bases, leaving 13 bases between the germline ends. This CDR3 has 15 residues. The germline CDR1 and CDR2 sequences are MNHEY and SVGAGI. The CDR3 nucleotides are TGTGCCAGCAGTTACTACGCAGTGGGGGGAGAGACCCAGTACTTC. This gives the protein CASSYYAVGGETQYF.

This clone was recorded once. V is TRBV6-5 and J is TRBJ2-3; D is unclear. CDR1 is MNHEY, CDR2 SVGAGI, per germline. The CDR3 has 13 residues. V was clipped by 6 bases and J by 4 bases, with 11 bases between them. The CDR3 DNA reads as TGTGCCAGCAGCCGCGTGTGGGCAGATACGCAGTATTTT. It codes for CASSRVWADTQYF.

The chain employs TRBV28 and TRBJ1-4, with 9 bases identical to TRBD1. This CDR3 is 18 amino acids long. The V gene end was trimmed by 2 bases and the J gene end by 0 bases; junction bases not matched to a gene: 7. The germline CDR1 and CDR2 sequences are MDHEN and SYDVKM. CDR3 in DNA: TGTGCCAGCAGTTTAAAGACAGGGGGAGACGCAACTAATGAAAAACTGTTTTTT. It specifies CASSLKTGGDATNEKLFF.

The chain joins TRBV11-2 to TRBJ2-7; the D gene is possibly TRBD2 (5 bases). V gave up 1 base and J gave up 0 bases, with 10 bases separating them. The CDR3 runs to 15 residues. The germline V gene encodes CDR1 SGHAT and CDR2 FQNNGV. CDR3 protein: CASSLVAGVSYEQYF. The CDR3 DNA is TGTGCCAGCAGCTTAGTCGCCGGGGTCTCCTACGAGCAGTACTTC.

J is TRBJ1-1 and V is TRBV7-9; D is unclear. Germline CDR1 SEHNR, CDR2 FQNEAQ (reference sequence). V lost 6 bases and J lost 5, with 13 bases in between. The CDR3 length is 13 residues. The CDR3 DNA reads as TGTGCCAGCAGTTCGGTAGAAGGAACTGAAGCTTTCTTT. Protein product: CASSSVEGTEAFF.

This chain links TRBV9 with TRBJ2-3, with D unclear. The CDR3 loop spans 12 amino acids. V was trimmed by 4 bases and J by 8 bases, leaving 11 bases between them. Germline CDR1 is SGDLS and CDR2 is YYNGEE. CDR3 in amino acids: CASSSDWGTQYF. CDR3 DNA sequence: TGTGCCAGCAGCAGTGATTGGGGTACGCAGTATTTT.

The chain couples TRBV28 to TRBJ2-7, with 7 bases lining up with TRBD1. V shed 7 bases, J shed 2 bases, and the junction held 5 bases outside the gene matches. The CDR3 extends over 13 amino acids. The germline V gene encodes CDR1 MDHEN and CDR2 SYDVKM. The CDR3 spells CASTGTATYEQYF. CDR3 bases: TGTGCCAGCACCGGGACAGCAACCTACGAGCAGTACTTC.